The entry below describes one T cell receptor (beta chain). Antigen specificity is unknown. Profiling relied on immunoSEQ multiplex PCR, and the TCRdb table lists in-frame clones only, not all of them. The sample has approximately 50,000 clones, 70% to 80% seen once. The CDR3 spans 15 residues. V was shortened by 4 bases and J by 4 bases, with 16 bases between the two germline ends. The germline gives CDR1 MDHEN, CDR2 SYDVKM. This sample is part of a study of OX40 agonist ivuxolimab in advanced cancers. General study findings and limits: At doses 0.1 to 3.0 mg/kg, CD4+ and CD8+ clones expanded. Some patients who did not respond also had low normalized T-cell clonal expansion.

The source material was CD4+ or CD8+ T cells sorted from blood, sampled in a trial of the OX40 agonist ivuxolimab. The J gene is TRBJ1-2, the V gene TRBV28; D is possibly TRBD1 (5 bases). The source of this sequence is an adult with an advanced solid tumor such as melanoma, head and neck, liver or kidney cancer. The CDR3 region is CASSSAGTNIYGYTF. CDR3 nucleotides: TGTGCCAGCAGTTCCGCCGGGACGAACATCTATGGCTACACCTTC.